A single sample is the source of the 23 T cell receptor beta chains below, sequenced in a study of shared clonotypes between healthy human individuals. The method was immunoSEQ multiplex PCR; TCRdb's version includes in-frame clones alone and lacks a portion of them. This sample has hundreds of thousands of clones, with around two thirds found just once. Sequencing was performed on memory CD4+ T cells sorted from blood. Subset in this sample: CD45RA-negative fraction. These receptors all come from a young woman in good health.

The table lists this clone with a count of one. The CDR3 is CASSLQGMNTEAFF. As DNA, the CDR3 is TGTGCCAGCAGCTTGCAGGGCATGAACACTGAAGCTTTCTTT. V is TRBV5-6 and J is TRBJ1-1; maybe TRBD1 (5 bases). CDR3 size: 14 residues. Germline CDR1 and CDR2: SGHDT and YYEEEE. V was trimmed by 1 base and J by 0 bases, leaving 7 bases between them.

The chain uses TRBV19 and TRBJ1-5; a possible D gene is TRBD1 (6 bases). The germline CDR1 and CDR2 sequences are LNHDA and SQIVND (reference sequence). The CDR3 is made up of 13 amino acids. V lost 11 bases and J 3 bases, leaving 14 bases between the germline ends. In DNA, the CDR3 is TGTGCCTCCGGGACAACAAACAATCAGCCCCAGCATTTT. This codes for CASGTTNNQPQHF.

The V gene is TRBV29-1, the J gene TRBJ2-1; D is uncertain. Per germline, CDR1 SQVTM and CDR2 ANQGSEA. V was shortened by 0 bases and J by 8 bases, with 11 bases between the two germline ends. This CDR3 is 13 amino acids long. The DNA for the CDR3 is TGCAGCGTTGAAGATAGCCCAGGCCATGAGCAGTTCTTC. Protein product: CSVEDSPGHEQFF.

This clone was detected many times. This sequence joins TRBV5-1 and TRBJ1-4; 7 nucleotides align to TRBD1. This CDR3 is 14 amino acids long. Per the germline V gene, CDR1 is SGHRS and CDR2 is YFSETQ. Germline trimming cut 0 bases from V and 12 bases from J; bases unmatched to any gene: 8. This CDR3 is CASSLETGQVELFF. The CDR3, as DNA: TGCGCCAGCAGCTTGGAAACCGGACAGGTGGAACTGTTTTTT.

The chain carries TRBV18 and TRBJ2-6, with 8 bases lining up with TRBD1. V shed 1 base, J shed 0 bases, and the junction held 2 bases outside the gene matches. The germline CDR1 and CDR2 sequences are KGHSH and LQKENI. CDR3 length equals 17 residues. The CDR3 DNA is TGTGCCAGCTCACCACGGACAGGGAGCTCTGGGGCCAACGTCCTGACTTTC. It translates to CASSPRTGSSGANVLTF.

This clone was counted at least ten times. V usage is TRBV4-2 and J usage is TRBJ2-3, with TRBD2 identical over 12 bases. After removal of 7 bases from V and 4 bases from J, the junction contained 9 bases not matched to a gene. The CDR3 extends over 16 amino acids. The V gene's germline CDR1 is LGHNA and CDR2 YNFKEQ. The CDR3 here is CASTATSGSSPDTQYF. CDR3 sequence (DNA): TGTGCCAGCACTGCGACTAGCGGGAGTTCCCCAGATACGCAGTATTTT.

This rearrangement joins TRBV11-2 to TRBJ2-7, with a weak D call TRBD1 (5 bases). The germline V gene encodes CDR1 SGHAT and CDR2 FQNNGV. The CDR3 totals 15 residues. V was trimmed by 3 bases and J by 2 bases, leaving 14 bases between them. The DNA of the CDR3 is TGTGCCAGCAGCTTTATGACAGTACAGACCTACGAGCAGTACTTC. Translation gives CASSFMTVQTYEQYF.

Only one count was recorded for this clone. The chain combines TRBV11-2 with TRBJ1-1; D call uncertain. The ends were cut back, 0 bases at V and 4 bases at J, with 12 bases in the middle. The CDR3 covers 15 residues. Germline V gene data show CDR1 as SGHAT and CDR2 as FQNNGV. CDR3 in DNA: TGTGCCAGCAGCTTAGAGGTGGGTAGGGTCACTGAAGCTTTCTTT. Residues: CASSLEVGRVTEAFF.

CDR3 residues: CASSLQGAPETQYF. The DNA of the CDR3 is TGTGCCAGCAGTTTACAGGGAGCCCCAGAGACCCAGTACTTC. The rearrangement links TRBV28 to TRBJ2-5, with D possibly called TRBD1 or TRBD2 (5 bases each). Germline V gene lookup returns CDR1 MDHEN and CDR2 SYDVKM. The CDR3 sequence is 14 residues long. V dropped 2 bases and J dropped 4 bases, with 11 bases sitting between them. Full variable domain (rest looked up from reference TRBV28 and TRBJ2-5): DVKVTQSSRYLVKRTGEKVFLECVQDMDHENMFWYRQDPGLGLRLIYFSYDVKMKEKGDIPEGYSVSREKKERFSLILESASTNQTSMYLCASSLQGAPETQYFGPGTRLLVL.

The chain links TRBV11-2 to TRBJ2-3; TRBD2 is a possible D gene (6 bases). Germline V gene sequence: CDR1 SGHAT, CDR2 FQNNGV. The CDR3 sequence is 16 residues long. Trimming took off 5 bases at V and 2 bases at J, with 17 bases between the two ends. The CDR3 sequence is CASSPLWGEHTDTQYF. The DNA of the CDR3 is TGTGCCAGCAGCCCCCTCTGGGGGGAGCACACAGATACGCAGTATTTT.

V and J are TRBV11-3 and TRBJ2-5; D is undetermined. The CDR3 spans 11 residues. Germline V CDR1 and CDR2: SGHNT, YENEEA. Trimming stripped 5 bases from V and 5 bases from J, with 6 bases between. Here the CDR3 reads CASSNGETQYF. In nucleotides, the CDR3 is TGTGCCAGCAGCAATGGGGAGACCCAGTACTTC.

A few counts support this clone. The same CDR3 is also encoded by other DNA sequences in this sample. The chain couples TRBV28 to TRBJ2-7; no definite D call. The CDR3 is 11 residues long. V was clipped by 4 bases and J by 2 bases, with 3 bases between them. CDR1 MDHEN and CDR2 SYDVKM come from the germline V gene. The CDR3: CASSSPYEQYF. The CDR3 DNA follows: TGTGCCAGCAGTTCCCCCTACGAGCAGTACTTC.

This clone appeared a few times. The genes are TRBV7-9 and TRBJ1-3, with 7 bases identical to TRBD1. CDR1 and CDR2 (germline): SEHNR, FQNEAQ (reference sequence). The CDR3 has 15 residues. The V gene end was trimmed by 2 bases and the J gene end by 10 bases; junction bases not matched to a gene: 11. CDR3 sequence: CASSLRGDSGGTIYF. CDR3 in DNA: TGTGCCAGCAGCTTACGGGGGGACAGCGGCGGAACCATATATTTT.

The chain has TRBV11-2 and TRBJ2-7, with 7 bases that match TRBD1. V shed 5 bases, J shed 3 bases, and the junction held 4 bases outside the gene matches. The CDR3 totals 13 residues. CDR1 is SGHAT, CDR2 FQNNGV, per germline. CDR3 DNA sequence: TGTGCCAGCAGCGGGACAGATTTCTACGAGCAGTACTTC. Translation gives CASSGTDFYEQYF. Drawing the rest from reference TRBV11-2 and TRBJ2-7, the complete variable domain is EAGVAQSPRYKIIEKRQSVAFWCNPISGHATLYWYQQILGQGPKLLIQFQNNGVVDDSQLPKDRFSAERLKGVDSTLKIQPAKLEDSAVYLCASSGTDFYEQYFGPGTRLTVT.

This clone was observed a single time. A much larger clonotype is one base distant, so this may be a read error. Different DNA sequences within this sample yield the same CDR3. The chain recombines TRBV7-9 with TRBJ1-1; D is undetermined. Trimming took off 6 bases at V and 0 bases at J, with 5 bases between the two ends. Germline V gene data show CDR1 as SEHNR and CDR2 as FQNEAQ (reference sequence). The length of the CDR3 is 12 residues. CDR3 DNA sequence: TGTGCCAGCAGTTCAGTGAACACTGAAGCTTTCTTT. Its protein product is CASSSVNTEAFF.

This chain connects TRBV2 to TRBJ2-1; no clear D. Trimming removed 0 bases from V and 7 bases from J, with 4 bases in between. The CDR3 is 12 residues long. CDR1 SNHLY and CDR2 FYNNEI come from the germline V gene. CDR3 nucleotide sequence: TGTGCCAGCAGTGAAGCGTGGAATGAGCAGTTCTTC. Its translation: CASSEAWNEQFF.

V is TRBV30 and J is TRBJ1-1; D is unresolved. The V gene's germline CDR1 is GTSNPN and CDR2 SVGIG (reference sequence). CDR3 length equals 11 residues. The ends were cut back, 1 base at V and 10 bases at J, with 10 bases in the middle. CDR3 coding DNA: TGTGCCTGGAGTGATGAAGGAGCAGCTTTCTTT. This translates into CAWSDEGAAFF.

CDR3 in DNA: TGTGCCAGCAGTGAGGGACAGGTTCATCAGCCCCAGCATTTT. This encodes CASSEGQVHQPQHF. This chain uses TRBV6-1 with TRBJ1-5, with 8 bases lining up with TRBD1. V lost 3 bases, J lost 5 bases, and 3 bases stayed unmatched. The CDR3 has 14 residues. CDR1 MNHNS and CDR2 SASEGT come from the germline V gene.

The chain couples TRBV15 to TRBJ2-7; D gene ambiguous. V lost 0 bases to trimming and J lost 7 bases, with 10 bases between them. The CDR3 has 13 amino acids. CDR1 is LNHNV and CDR2 is YYDKDF in the germline V gene (reference sequence). CDR3 DNA sequence: TGTGCCACCAGCAGAGATGGGTGGGCTGAGCAGTACTTC. It specifies CATSRDGWAEQYF.

In this sample, this clone turned up many times. The chain employs TRBV28 and TRBJ1-1; a weak D match, TRBD1 (5 bases). The CDR3 has 16 amino acids. The germline V gene encodes CDR1 MDHEN and CDR2 SYDVKM. The germline V and J ends were trimmed by 8 bases and 1 base, with 20 bases remaining between them. In nucleotides, the CDR3 is TGTGCCAGCCTCTCCGCGGGGGTGACACGGAACACTGAAGCTTTCTTT. Translated: CASLSAGVTRNTEAFF. The full variable domain, its missing parts supplied by reference TRBV28 and TRBJ1-1, is DVKVTQSSRYLVKRTGEKVFLECVQDMDHENMFWYRQDPGLGLRLIYFSYDVKMKEKGDIPEGYSVSREKKERFSLILESASTNQTSMYLCASLSAGVTRNTEAFFGQGTRLTVV.

This clone has a handful of counts. The gene calls are TRBV5-1 and TRBJ1-2; D is ambiguous. The ends were cut back, 3 bases at V and 4 bases at J, with 13 bases in the middle. The germline CDR1 and CDR2 sequences are SGHRS and YFSETQ. There are 14 residues in the CDR3. The CDR3 here is CASSSAVVGYGYTF. The DNA for the CDR3 is TGCGCCAGCAGCTCGGCCGTAGTCGGCTATGGCTACACCTTC.

A single count supports this clone. The genes are TRBV30 and TRBJ2-5; 8 bases are a match to TRBD2. Looked up from germline, CDR1 is GTSNPN and CDR2 is SVGIG (reference sequence). The CDR3 runs 17 residues. Trimming removed 0 bases from V and 5 bases from J; junction bases left unmatched: 14. CDR3 sequence (DNA): TGTGCCTGGAGTGTCTGTAGCGGGAAGTCGATGTCGGAGACCCAGTACTTC. Encoded protein: CAWSVCSGKSMSETQYF.

The chain links TRBV28 to TRBJ1-1, with no clear D. The V gene lost 7 bases and the J gene lost 3 bases, with 15 bases spanning the gap. Looked up from germline, CDR1 is MDHEN and CDR2 is SYDVKM. This CDR3 is 14 amino acids long. The CDR3 nucleotides are TGTGCCAGCATCGAGGACGGGTGGGACACTGAAGCTTTCTTT. It specifies CASIEDGWDTEAFF.